The clone carrying this T cell receptor (beta chain) occurred many times. TCRbeta library preparation incorporated unique molecular identifiers. TCRdb reprocessed the PCR reads via MiXCR and lists one record per CDR3 protein. The repertoire holds 100,000 to 120,000 distinct CDR3 sequences, with 10% as singletons. This sample was taken from a study of T-cell reconstitution after alpha-beta-depleted transplantation in children. V trimming: 5 bases; J trimming: 3 bases; junction bases outside the gene matches: 9. The CDR3 has 17 residues. The germline gives CDR1 SGHAT, CDR2 FQNNGV. The sequence came from a human donor who donated a stem cell graft to a child with acute lymphoblastic leukemia. This sequence joins TRBV11-2 and TRBJ1-5, with 11 bases aligning to TRBD1. Sample: PBMCs from the stem cell graft donor, taken from the stem cell graft. The CDR3 nucleotides read TGTGCCAGCAGCGTATCGGGACAGGGGGTCCCCAATCAGCCCCAGCATTTT. This encodes CASSVSGQGVPNQPQHF.